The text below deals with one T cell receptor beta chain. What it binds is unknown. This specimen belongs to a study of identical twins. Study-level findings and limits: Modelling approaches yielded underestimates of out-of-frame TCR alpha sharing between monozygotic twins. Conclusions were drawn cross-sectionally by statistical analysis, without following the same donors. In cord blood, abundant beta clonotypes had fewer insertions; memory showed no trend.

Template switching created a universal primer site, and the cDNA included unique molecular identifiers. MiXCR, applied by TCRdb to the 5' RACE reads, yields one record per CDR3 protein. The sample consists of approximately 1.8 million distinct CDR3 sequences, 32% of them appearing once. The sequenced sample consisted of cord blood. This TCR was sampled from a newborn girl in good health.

The CDR3 region has the DNA TGTGCCAGCAGTCCAGGGGGGGATTGGGGGAGCGTAACCTACAATGAGCAGTTCTTC. This encodes CASSPGGDWGSVTYNEQFF. V is TRBV27 and J is TRBJ2-1, with D possibly being TRBD1 or TRBD2 (7 bases each). In germline, CDR1 is MNHEY, CDR2 SMNVEV (reference sequence). There are 19 residues in the CDR3. V lost 5 bases and J lost 2, with 25 bases in between.